Below, 25 T cell receptor beta chains from the same sample are listed, as sequenced in a study of blood T cell repertoires in COVID-19. Produced via immunoSEQ multiplex PCR; TCRdb's table is partial and in-frame only. Among some 190,000 clones, roughly 89% were seen once, and the ten largest hold around 2.9%. Input material: PBMCs or T cells enriched from blood (not recorded which). The receptors come from a woman in her 30s who had been exposed to COVID-19.

The gene calls are TRBV19 and TRBJ1-3, with TRBD1 matching 8 bases. The ends lost 6 bases at V and 4 bases at J; junction bases unmatched: 23. The germline V gene encodes CDR1 LNHDA and CDR2 SQIVND (reference sequence). The CDR3 is 20 amino acids. CDR3 sequence (DNA): TGTGCCAGTAGCAAGACAGGGGCTATTGAACTCTGGTTCGGGGGAAACACCATATATTTT. This gives the protein CASSKTGAIELWFGGNTIYF.

The chain couples TRBV2 to TRBJ2-2; 9 bases are a match to TRBD2. From germline, CDR1 is SNHLY and CDR2 FYNNEI. V shed 7 bases, J shed 4 bases, and the junction held 7 bases outside the gene matches. The CDR3 runs to 15 residues. This CDR3 is CASKAGGPGTGELFF. The DNA of the CDR3 is TGTGCCAGCAAGGCGGGGGGGCCAGGCACCGGGGAGCTGTTTTTT. Full variable domain (missing parts from reference TRBV2 and TRBJ2-2): EPEVTQTPSHQVTQMGQEVILRCVPISNHLYFYWYRQILGQKVEFLVSFYNNEISEKSEIFDDQFSVERPDGSNFTLKIRSTKLEDSAMYFCASKAGGPGTGELFFGEGSRLTVL.

The chain uses TRBV10-2 and TRBJ1-2, with D perhaps matching TRBD1 (5 bases). The CDR3 contains 13 residues. V was pared by 8 bases and J by 6 bases, with 16 bases between. Germline V gene sequence: CDR1 WSHSY, CDR2 SAAADI. CDR3 sequence (DNA): TGCGCCAGCGGGTGGAGGGGTGTGGATGGCTACACCTTC. This codes for CASGWRGVDGYTF.

This clone came up a few times. This sequence joins TRBV6-5 and TRBJ1-6, with 9 nucleotides matching TRBD1. Trimming at V came to 6 bases and at J to 6 bases, leaving 6 bases not matched to a gene. The CDR3 is 15 residues long. From germline, CDR1 is MNHEY and CDR2 SVGAGI. The CDR3 sequence: CASSLQGASNSPLHF. The CDR3 bases are TGTGCCAGCAGCCTACAGGGGGCGAGTAATTCACCCCTCCACTTT.

V usage is TRBV6-5 and J usage is TRBJ1-1; D perhaps matches TRBD1 (6 bases). Germline loops: CDR1 MNHEY, CDR2 SVGAGI. This CDR3 has 14 amino acids. V lost 7 bases, J lost 4 bases, and 16 bases lay in between. The CDR3 is CASIVRGGTTEAFF. CDR3 DNA sequence: TGTGCCAGCATTGTCAGGGGTGGGACCACTGAAGCTTTCTTT.

The rearrangement links TRBV5-4 to TRBJ2-7; 9 nucleotides match TRBD1. CDR3 length: 13 amino acids. Germline loops: CDR1 SGHNT, CDR2 YYREEE (reference sequence). V dropped 10 bases and J dropped 5; count of bases not matched to a gene: 10. CDR3 sequence (DNA): TGTGCCGGTACTCGGGACAGGGTGGACGAGCAGTACTTC. Its translation is CAGTRDRVDEQYF.

The V gene is TRBV29-1, the J gene TRBJ1-1; 7 bases are shared with TRBD1. This CDR3 is built from 15 residues. Trimming cost V 1 base and J 4 bases; bases outside gene matches: 9. Germline V gene data show CDR1 as SQVTM and CDR2 as ANQGSEA. CDR3 residues: CSVEALPTGTTEAFF. In DNA, the CDR3 is TGCAGCGTTGAAGCACTTCCGACAGGGACCACTGAAGCTTTCTTT.

This clone was observed a few times. The V gene is TRBV3-1 (or the pseudogene TRBV3-2), the J gene TRBJ1-3; D might be TRBD1 (5 bases). Germline-derived CDR1 and CDR2 are LGHDT and YNNKEL (reference sequence). The ends were cut back, 8 bases at V and 0 bases at J, with 11 bases in the middle. The CDR3 runs to 14 residues. The CDR3 coding sequence is TGTGCCAGCCTCCCAGGGTACTCTGGAAACACCATATATTTT. Its protein product is CASLPGYSGNTIYF.

The rearrangement links TRBV5-4 to TRBJ1-1; D uncertain. With 0 bases removed from V and 1 base from J, the gap between germline ends came to 13 bases. The CDR3 covers 16 residues. Germline V gene data show CDR1 as SGHNT and CDR2 as YYREEE (reference sequence). The CDR3 DNA follows: TGTGCCAGCAGCTTGGAGGCCCAGAGAGGGAACACTGAAGCTTTCTTT. This translates into CASSLEAQRGNTEAFF.

This chain uses TRBV19 with TRBJ2-2; the D gene is possibly TRBD1 (6 bases). This CDR3 has 14 residues. The germline V gene encodes CDR1 LNHDA and CDR2 SQIVND (reference sequence). The ends were cut back, 7 bases at V and 4 bases at J, with 13 bases in the middle. CDR3 sequence (DNA): TGTGCCAGTAACCCCACAGGGACCACCGGGGAGCTGTTTTTT. Translating gives CASNPTGTTGELFF.

In its sample, this clone is medium-sized. The gene calls are TRBV19 and TRBJ2-1; 7 nucleotides align to TRBD1. V lost 4 bases, J lost 8 bases, and 11 bases stayed unmatched. The CDR3 length is 15 residues. CDR1 is LNHDA, CDR2 SQIVND, per germline (reference sequence). As DNA, the CDR3 is TGTGCCAGTAGTACCATAACAGGGGATGGCGATGAGCAGTTCTTC. Translated, it gives CASSTITGDGDEQFF. Together with reference TRBV19 and TRBJ2-1, the CDR3 gives the full variable domain: DGGITQSPKYLFRKEGQNVTLSCEQNLNHDAMYWYRQDPGQGLRLIYYSQIVNDFQKGDIAEGYSVSREKKESFPLTVTSAQKNPTAFYLCASSTITGDGDEQFFGPGTRLTVL.

This clone has just a few counts. This specimen includes other DNA sequences encoding the same CDR3. The chain is built from TRBV6-5 and TRBJ2-7; 7 positions agree with TRBD2. Trimming cost V 6 bases and J 2 bases; bases outside gene matches: 4. This CDR3 has 13 amino acids. Looked up from germline, CDR1 is MNHEY and CDR2 is SVGAGI. CDR3 in DNA: TGTGCCAGCAGGGAGCGGGGACCCTACGAGCAGTACTTC. It is translated as CASRERGPYEQYF.

The chain joins TRBV5-1 to TRBJ2-2; D not certain. V lost 0 bases to trimming and J lost 0 bases, with 6 bases between them. CDR3 length: 15 amino acids. Germline CDR1 is SGHRS and CDR2 is YFSETQ. The CDR3, as DNA: TGCGCCAGCAGCTTGGAACACACGAACACCGGGGAGCTGTTTTTT. Translation: CASSLEHTNTGELFF.

The V gene is TRBV5-1, the J gene TRBJ2-3; possibly TRBD1 for D (6 bases). The V end was cut by 0 bases, the J end by 2 bases, with 7 bases between. This CDR3 region has 14 residues. From germline, CDR1 is SGHRS and CDR2 YFSETQ. For the CDR3, the DNA is TGCGCCAGCAGCTTGGGACAGGCCACAGATACGCAGTATTTT. Residues: CASSLGQATDTQYF. Full variable domain (remainder filled in from reference TRBV5-1 and TRBJ2-3): KAGVTQTPRYLIKTRGQQVTLSCSPISGHRSVSWYQQTPGQGLQFLFEYFSETQRNKGNFPGRFSGRQFSNSRSEMNVSTLELGDSALYLCASSLGQATDTQYFGPGTRLTVL.

The gene calls are TRBV3-1 (or the pseudogene TRBV3-2) and TRBJ1-2, with D perhaps TRBD1 (6 bases). The V end was cut by 1 base, the J end by 2 bases, with 11 bases between. Germline V gene data show CDR1 as LGHDT and CDR2 as YNNKEL (reference sequence). This CDR3 is 15 amino acids long. CDR3 DNA sequence: TGTGCCAGCAGCCAAGCAGGGGTGAGCAACTATGGCTACACCTTC. Amino acid sequence: CASSQAGVSNYGYTF.

This rearrangement joins TRBV7-2 to TRBJ1-2; 8 bases are shared with TRBD1. V gave up 4 bases and J gave up 6 bases; unmatched junction bases: 7. Germline V gene lookup returns CDR1 SGHTA and CDR2 FQGNSA. CDR3 length equals 14 residues. The CDR3 DNA reads TGTGCCAGCAGCTGGAGGACAGGGCCCGATGGCTACACCTTC. This translates into CASSWRTGPDGYTF.

As concerns this clone: The junction differs from germline at one of its ends, possibly a read error. The chain joins TRBV19 to TRBJ2-7; 8 nucleotides match TRBD1. CDR3 size: 14 residues. Germline values: CDR1 LNHDA, CDR2 SQIVND (reference sequence). CDR3 loop: CASSSPGGSHEQYF. The CDR3 bases are TGTGCCAGTAGTAGCCCAGGGGGCTCCCACGAGCAGTACTTC.

The J gene is TRBJ2-5, the V gene TRBV29-1, with 9 bases fitting TRBD1. CDR1 SQVTM and CDR2 ANQGSEA come from the germline V gene. CDR3 length equals 12 residues. V lost 6 bases, J lost 5 bases, and 4 bases stayed unmatched. The CDR3 nucleotides read TGCAGCGTCAAGACAGGGGGGGAGACCCAGTACTTC. Protein product: CSVKTGGETQYF.

The chain uses TRBV5-4 and TRBJ2-3, with D perhaps matching TRBD2 (6 bases). Germline CDR1 SGHNT, CDR2 YYREEE (reference sequence). Trimming removed 3 bases from V and 5 bases from J, with 22 bases in between. This CDR3 spans 17 amino acids. CDR3: CASSWNTSQRGIDTQYF. The CDR3 bases are TGTGCCAGCAGCTGGAATACTAGCCAAAGAGGGATAGATACGCAGTATTTT. The complete variable domain, with remaining parts taken from reference TRBV5-4 and TRBJ2-3, reads ETGVTQSPTHLIKTRGQQVTLRCSSQSGHNTVSWYQQALGQGPQFIFQYYREEENGRGNFPPRFSGLQFPNYSSELNVNALELDDSALYLCASSWNTSQRGIDTQYFGPGTRLTVL.

This chain joins TRBV3-1 (or the pseudogene TRBV3-2) and TRBJ2-5, with TRBD2 matching over 9 bases. CDR1 is LGHDT, CDR2 YNNKEL, per germline (reference sequence). This CDR3 comprises 15 residues. The V and J ends lost 0 bases and 4 bases, in that order; junction bases with no gene match: 3. The CDR3 region has the DNA TGTGCCAGCAGCCAAGAAGCGACTAGCGGAGAGACCCAGTACTTC. Amino acids: CASSQEATSGETQYF.

This chain links TRBV4-3 with TRBJ2-1, with a weak D call TRBD1 (6 bases). V was trimmed by 0 bases and J by 12 bases, leaving 12 bases between them. CDR1 LGHNA and CDR2 YSLEER come from the germline V gene. The CDR3 sequence is 13 residues long. The CDR3 here is CASSQDGGVGQFF. CDR3 sequence (DNA): TGCGCCAGCAGCCAAGATGGGGGCGTGGGGCAGTTCTTC.

This sequence joins TRBV11-3 and TRBJ2-1, with D tentatively TRBD2 (6 bases). This CDR3 comprises 13 residues. Germline V CDR1 and CDR2: SGHNT, YENEEA. V was shortened by 0 bases and J by 10 bases, with 10 bases between the two germline ends. The CDR3 coding sequence is TGTGCCAGCAGCTTAGATCTAGCGTCCGAGCAGTTCTTC. Its translation: CASSLDLASEQFF.

The rearrangement uses TRBV7-9 and TRBJ1-6; possibly TRBD1 for D (6 bases). Deletions cut 2 bases from V and 10 bases from J, with 9 bases between. The CDR3 runs to 13 residues. Germline V gene data show CDR1 as SEHNR and CDR2 as FQNEAQ (reference sequence). The CDR3 region is CASSLNRDSPLHF. CDR3 sequence (DNA): TGTGCCAGCAGCTTAAACAGGGACTCACCCCTCCACTTT.

The chain links TRBV12-3 or TRBV12-4 to TRBJ2-5; 12 bases line up with TRBD2. Unmatched junction bases numbered 0, after V lost 2 bases and J lost 11 bases. The length of the CDR3 is 12 residues. The CDR3 DNA reads as TGTGCCAGCAGTTTACTAGCGGGGGGGCAGTACTTC. This gives the protein CASSLLAGGQYF.

The chain recombines TRBV7-6 with TRBJ2-7, with unresolved D. Germline CDR1 is SGHVS and CDR2 is FNYEAQ. The CDR3 is 16 amino acids. V shed 1 base and J shed 0 bases, with 13 bases lying between them. The CDR3 bases are TGTGCCAGCAGCTTAGAGGCTGGCGGAGCCTCCTACGAGCAGTACTTC. This codes for CASSLEAGGASYEQYF.